The next 19 T cell receptor beta chains were all read from a single sample in a study of cytomegalovirus exposure and HLA in healthy donors. The PCR ran on 60 Vbeta and 13 Jbeta primers. Some clones are missing from TCRdb's copy, which holds only in-frame ones; the method was immunoSEQ multiplex PCR. The sample has 100,000 or so clones, roughly three quarters seen once. The material sequenced was PBMCs. The receptors stem from a man aged 40-55 years in good health and CMV-seropositive.

The chain has TRBV28 and TRBJ1-2; D unresolved. CDR1 is MDHEN and CDR2 is SYDVKM in the germline V gene. Trimming took off 10 bases at V and 0 bases at J, with 15 bases between the two ends. This CDR3 region has 14 residues. The CDR3 reads CAILGRISNYGYTF. The CDR3 DNA follows: TGTGCCATATTGGGGAGGATCTCTAACTATGGCTACACCTTC.

CDR3 in DNA: TGTGCCAGCAGCCCAGCCAGGGCTACCTACGAGCAGTACTTC. It encodes CASSPARATYEQYF. V and J are TRBV7-8 and TRBJ2-7, with D perhaps TRBD1 (5 bases). The germline V gene encodes CDR1 SGHVS and CDR2 FQNEAQ. The CDR3 covers 14 residues. Trimming shortened V by 5 bases and J by 2 bases, and 13 bases separated the two germline ends.

This chain connects TRBV27 to TRBJ1-1; 8 nucleotides agree with TRBD1. CDR3 length equals 18 residues. Germline CDR1 is MNHEY and CDR2 is SMNVEV (reference sequence). With V trimmed by 1 base and J by 0 bases, 10 bases remained unmatched. This CDR3 reads CASSLYGQGPAMNTEAFF. Here the CDR3 DNA reads TGTGCCAGCAGTTTATACGGACAGGGTCCTGCAATGAACACTGAAGCTTTCTTT.

This chain joins TRBV28 and TRBJ1-2; D gene unclear. V shed 3 bases and J shed 5 bases, with 7 bases lying between them. The CDR3 spans 12 residues. The germline V gene has CDR1 MDHEN and CDR2 SYDVKM. The CDR3 region has the DNA TGTGCCAGCAGTTTCGAGCGTTATGGCTACACCTTC. Its protein product is CASSFERYGYTF.

CDR3 sequence reads: CASSSRSGRGTGELFF. Here the CDR3 DNA reads TGTGCCAGCAGTTCCCGATCAGGGAGGGGCACCGGGGAGCTGTTTTTT. The chain uses TRBV27 and TRBJ2-2; 7 bases are a match to TRBD2. Germline CDR1 MNHEY, CDR2 SMNVEV (reference sequence). The trim removed 4 bases at V and 4 bases at J, leaving 9 bases unmatched. The CDR3 is made up of 16 amino acids.

The chain is built from TRBV7-2 and TRBJ2-7, with a weak D call TRBD2 (5 bases). CDR3 length equals 12 residues. Germline V gives CDR1 SGHTA, CDR2 FQGNSA. V was clipped by 5 bases and J by 5 bases, with 10 bases between them. CDR3 in amino acids: CASSPLGDEQYF. The DNA for the CDR3 is TGTGCCAGCAGCCCCTTGGGAGACGAGCAGTACTTC.

This clone was seen more than once but under ten times. The rearrangement uses TRBV29-1 and TRBJ1-1; D unresolved. The CDR3 covers 13 residues. Germline CDR1 and CDR2: SQVTM and ANQGSEA. Trimming stripped 7 bases from V and 4 bases from J, with 16 bases between. The CDR3 here is CSAASSSGTEAFF. The CDR3 DNA reads TGCAGCGCCGCAAGTTCGTCGGGCACTGAAGCTTTCTTT.

This clone was seen a few times. The rearrangement joins TRBV4-2 to TRBJ1-4; D perhaps matches TRBD1 (6 bases). Trimming took 0 bases from V and 7 from J, leaving 15 bases between them. This CDR3 comprises 16 residues. Germline CDR1 is LGHNA and CDR2 is YNFKEQ. The CDR3 coding sequence is TGTGCCAGCAGCCAAGAGGCGGGGGCTGGGGGTGAAAAACTGTTTTTT. Protein: CASSQEAGAGGEKLFF.

The chain combines TRBV5-4 with TRBJ2-1; 7 bases line up with TRBD2. J was trimmed by 8 bases and V by 0 bases; bases with no gene match: 5. Per germline, CDR1 SGHNT and CDR2 YYREEE (reference sequence). CDR3 length: 14 residues. CDR3 DNA sequence: TGTGCCAGCAGCTTGGAACTAGCGCGCGATGAGCAGTTCTTC. The encoded protein is CASSLELARDEQFF. The full variable domain, rest sourced from reference TRBV5-4 and TRBJ2-1, is ETGVTQSPTHLIKTRGQQVTLRCSSQSGHNTVSWYQQALGQGPQFIFQYYREEENGRGNFPPRFSGLQFPNYSSELNVNALELDDSALYLCASSLELARDEQFFGPGTRLTVL.

This clone was detected only a few times. The rearrangement uses TRBV6-4 and TRBJ2-3; 11 nucleotides line up with TRBD2. V lost 5 bases, J lost 2 bases, and 9 bases stayed unmatched. The germline gives CDR1 MRHNA, CDR2 SNTAGT. CDR3 length: 17 residues. The CDR3 region has the DNA TGTGCCAGCAGTCCTGGAACTAGCGGGGGCTTCACAGATACGCAGTATTTT. This translates into CASSPGTSGGFTDTQYF.

With respect to this clone: This specimen includes other DNA sequences encoding the same CDR3. This chain links TRBV28 with TRBJ1-1, with D possibly being TRBD1 (6 bases). The CDR3 runs 14 residues. Trimming removed 3 bases from V and 0 bases from J, with 8 bases in between. Germline loops: CDR1 MDHEN, CDR2 SYDVKM. DNA for the CDR3: TGTGCCAGCAGTTTGTCAGGGGTGAACACTGAAGCTTTCTTT. Translated: CASSLSGVNTEAFF.

The chain carries TRBV10-3 and TRBJ2-1; D is uncertain. Germline V gene lookup returns CDR1 ENHRY and CDR2 SYGVKD. The CDR3 is made up of 12 amino acids. V was shortened by 2 bases and J by 9 bases, with 8 bases between the two germline ends. The CDR3 here is CAISEPHSEQFF. CDR3 DNA sequence: TGTGCCATCAGTGAGCCCCATAGTGAGCAGTTCTTC.

V usage is TRBV29-1 and J usage is TRBJ2-3, with D tentatively TRBD2 (5 bases). The V gene's germline CDR1 is SQVTM and CDR2 ANQGSEA. Trimming stripped 1 base from V and 0 bases from J, with 11 bases between. The length of the CDR3 is 15 residues. The CDR3 protein is CSVEGEPRSTDTQYF. The CDR3 DNA reads as TGCAGCGTTGAAGGGGAGCCGCGTAGCACAGATACGCAGTATTTT.

This clone was seen more than once but under ten times. The chain uses TRBV30 and TRBJ2-1, with D possibly matching TRBD2 (6 bases). The germline V gene has CDR1 GTSNPN and CDR2 SVGIG (reference sequence). The germline V and J ends were trimmed by 1 base and 5 bases, with 12 bases remaining between them. The CDR3 runs 14 residues. The CDR3 sequence: CAWSEWGGNNEQFF. The CDR3 DNA follows: TGTGCCTGGAGTGAGTGGGGCGGGAACAATGAGCAGTTCTTC.

This clone is medium-sized within its sample. The chain recombines TRBV2 with TRBJ1-5; 7 positions agree with TRBD1. The trim removed 9 bases at V and 2 bases at J, leaving 1 base unmatched. Germline V CDR1 and CDR2: SNHLY, FYNNEI. The CDR3 extends over 12 amino acids. In DNA form, the CDR3 reads TGTGCCAGAGGACAGGGCAATCAGCCCCAGCATTTT. Translation: CARGQGNQPQHF.

The rearrangement links TRBV19 to TRBJ1-5, with TRBD1 as a possible D gene (5 bases). V dropped 9 bases and J dropped 3 bases, with 18 bases sitting between them. Germline loops: CDR1 LNHDA, CDR2 SQIVND (reference sequence). This CDR3 has 15 amino acids. In DNA form, the CDR3 reads TGTGCCAGCAGCCTCAACAGGAGCCCCAATCAGCCCCAGCATTTT. Protein sequence: CASSLNRSPNQPQHF.

J is TRBJ1-2 and V is TRBV19, with TRBD1 matching 7 bases. Trimming took 5 bases from V and 8 from J; bases not matched to a gene: 5. Germline V gives CDR1 LNHDA, CDR2 SQIVND (reference sequence). This CDR3 contains 12 residues. CDR3 in DNA: TGTGCCAGTAGTTCGACAGGGAAAGGCTACACCTTC. Amino acids: CASSSTGKGYTF. Variable domain in full (rest from reference TRBV19 and TRBJ1-2): DGGITQSPKYLFRKEGQNVTLSCEQNLNHDAMYWYRQDPGQGLRLIYYSQIVNDFQKGDIAEGYSVSREKKESFPLTVTSAQKNPTAFYLCASSSTGKGYTFGSGTRLTVV.

This chain connects TRBV9 to TRBJ1-5; TRBD1 might be the D (5 bases). This CDR3 is built from 15 residues. Germline-derived CDR1 and CDR2 are SGDLS and YYNGEE. V lost 4 bases and J lost 7, with 18 bases in between. The CDR3 loop is CASSPRLGLGQPQHF. CDR3 bases: TGTGCCAGCAGCCCTCGGTTGGGGCTCGGACAGCCCCAGCATTTT.

V usage is TRBV15 and J usage is TRBJ2-7; maybe TRBD1 (5 bases). Germline V gene sequence: CDR1 LNHNV, CDR2 YYDKDF (reference sequence). This CDR3 spans 16 amino acids. The ends were cut back, 1 base at V and 3 bases at J, with 16 bases in the middle. The CDR3 DNA reads TGTGCCACCAGCAGAGGGGTAGCAGGGCGAAACTACGAGCAGTACGTC. It yields the protein CATSRGVAGRNYEQYV.